The 27 T cell receptor beta chains given below trace back to one sample, sequenced in a study of blood T cell repertoires in COVID-19. Libraries were prepared by immunoSEQ multiplex PCR; TCRdb keeps only in-frame clonotypes and omits some of them. The sample includes approximately 200,000 clones, around 85% of them seen just once. The sample taken for sequencing was PBMCs or T cells enriched from blood (not recorded which). These receptors were collected from a man in his forties who had recovered from COVID-19.

The V and J genes are TRBV6-2 or TRBV6-3 and TRBJ1-5; TRBD1 aligns across 7 bases. The germline V gene has CDR1 MNHEY and CDR2 SVGEGT. The CDR3 totals 16 residues. V shed 6 bases and J 5 bases; nucleotides not matched to a gene: 13. The CDR3 region is CASSPRGRTGHQPQHF. The CDR3 DNA follows: TGTGCCAGCAGCCCTAGAGGGCGGACAGGCCATCAGCCCCAGCATTTT.

V is TRBV4-1 and J is TRBJ1-1; 7 nucleotides agree with TRBD1. J lost 4 bases, V lost 3 bases, and 17 bases had no gene match. This CDR3 has 18 residues. From germline, CDR1 is MGHRA and CDR2 YSYEKL. The CDR3: CASSHMETFDRVITEAFF. DNA of the CDR3: TGCGCCAGCAGCCACATGGAAACGTTTGACAGGGTGATCACTGAAGCTTTCTTT.

This CDR3 is CASSQGGIGEQYF. CDR3 coding DNA: TGCGCCAGCAGCCAAGGAGGTATCGGCGAGCAGTACTTC. This chain links TRBV4-1 with TRBJ2-7; D is unclear. This CDR3 spans 13 amino acids. Trimming pared 1 base from V and 6 bases from J, leaving 10 bases between. The germline V gene encodes CDR1 MGHRA and CDR2 YSYEKL.

This chain links TRBV19 with TRBJ2-3, with 8 bases identical to TRBD2. The V segment lost 7 bases and the J segment 8 bases; nucleotides outside the gene matches: 17. This CDR3 has 16 amino acids. Germline V gene sequence: CDR1 LNHDA, CDR2 SQIVND (reference sequence). The CDR3 DNA reads as TGTGCCAGTACCGGGGGGGGCGCCGACTTTAGAGGTACGCAGTATTTT. Protein: CASTGGGADFRGTQYF.

The chain is built from TRBV7-9 and TRBJ1-1; maybe TRBD1 (6 bases). CDR3 length: 15 residues. Germline V gene lookup returns CDR1 SEHNR and CDR2 FQNEAQ (reference sequence). The V gene lost 7 bases and the J gene lost 1 base, with 16 bases spanning the gap. This CDR3 is CASILADSPNTEAFF. Written as DNA, the CDR3 is TGTGCCAGCATCCTTGCGGACAGTCCGAACACTGAAGCTTTCTTT.

The V and J genes are TRBV9 and TRBJ2-7; 11 bases are a match to TRBD1. Germline-derived CDR1 and CDR2 are SGDLS and YYNGEE. The trim removed 4 bases at V and 3 bases at J, leaving 3 bases unmatched. The CDR3 is 14 residues long. The CDR3 spells CASSTGTGGYEQYF. The CDR3 DNA reads TGTGCCAGCAGCACGGGGACAGGGGGCTACGAGCAGTACTTC.

The chain combines TRBV21-1 with TRBJ1-5; no DNA check was done on the table's D call, TRBD1. TRBV21-1 is described as a pseudogene. CDR3 size: 14 residues. The CDR3 loop reads CASRTGAGNQPQHF. CDR3 nucleotide sequence: TGTGCCAGCAGGACAGGGGCAGGGAATCAGCCCCAGCATTTT.

This chain links TRBV21-1 with TRBJ2-1; no DNA check was done on the table's D call, TRBD2. TRBV21-1 is termed a pseudogene. This CDR3 region has 19 residues. CDR3 nucleotides: TGTGCCAGCAGCAAAGTTGAAGAGAGCGGGAGGAGCTCCTACAATGAGCAGTTCTTC. Protein product: CASSKVEESGRSSYNEQFF.

The chain joins TRBV24-1 to TRBJ2-3, with 7 bases aligning to TRBD1. Germline V gene sequence: CDR1 KGHDR, CDR2 SFDVKD. The CDR3 length is 18 residues. Trimming at V came to 2 bases and at J to 0 bases, leaving 10 bases not matched to a gene. The CDR3 spells CATSDSKDRFPSTDTQYF. CDR3 nucleotides: TGTGCCACCAGTGATTCTAAGGACAGGTTCCCTAGCACAGATACGCAGTATTTT.

The V gene is TRBV5-6, the J gene TRBJ1-2; TRBD1 is a possible D gene (6 bases). Trimming cost V 0 bases and J 5 bases, with 11 bases left between them. The germline CDR1 and CDR2 sequences are SGHDT and YYEEEE. This CDR3 region has 14 residues. DNA for the CDR3: TGTGCCAGCAGCTTGGACAGGGTAGAATATGGCTACACCTTC. Its protein is CASSLDRVEYGYTF. Drawing the rest from reference TRBV5-6 and TRBJ1-2, the complete variable domain is DAGVTQSPTHLIKTRGQQVTLRCSPKSGHDTVSWYQQALGQGPQFIFQYYEEEERQRGNFPDRFSGHQFPNYSSELNVNALLLGDSALYLCASSLDRVEYGYTFGSGTRLTVV.

V and J are TRBV7-2 and TRBJ2-5; 8 bases match TRBD1. Germline CDR1 reads SGHTA; CDR2 reads FQGNSA. After removal of 5 bases from V and 5 bases from J, the junction contained 10 bases not matched to a gene. The CDR3 is 15 residues long. Here the CDR3 DNA reads TGTGCCAGCAGCCATTCAGGGGGCGCGGCGGAGACCCAGTACTTC. Protein: CASSHSGGAAETQYF. Drawing the rest from reference TRBV7-2 and TRBJ2-5, the complete variable domain is GAGVSQSPSNKVTEKGKDVELRCDPISGHTALYWYRQSLGQGLEFLIYFQGNSAPDKSGLPSDRFSAERTGGSVSTLTIQRTQQEDSAVYLCASSHSGGAAETQYFGPGTRLLVL.

V usage is TRBV3-1 (or the pseudogene TRBV3-2) and J usage is TRBJ2-4, with D unclear. Germline loops: CDR1 LGHDT, CDR2 YNNKEL (reference sequence). V was trimmed by 1 base and J by 6 bases, leaving 7 bases between them. The CDR3 has 13 residues. The CDR3 here is CASSQVSGNIQYF. As DNA, the CDR3 is TGTGCCAGCAGCCAAGTGTCCGGAAACATTCAGTACTTC.

The gene calls are TRBV2 and TRBJ1-3, with D unresolved. The CDR3 consists of 15 residues. The germline V and J ends were trimmed by 5 bases and 4 bases, with 15 bases remaining between them. The germline V gene has CDR1 SNHLY and CDR2 FYNNEI. The CDR3 sequence: CASSSGLSTGNTIYF. In DNA, the CDR3 is TGTGCCAGCAGTTCCGGACTCTCGACGGGAAACACCATATATTTT.

The rearrangement links TRBV9 to TRBJ2-2; D uncertain. The CDR3 covers 15 residues. CDR1 is SGDLS, CDR2 YYNGEE, per germline. V dropped 0 bases and J dropped 0 bases, with 6 bases sitting between them. The CDR3: CASSVGDTNTGELFF. In nucleotides, the CDR3 is TGTGCCAGCAGCGTAGGAGACACGAACACCGGGGAGCTGTTTTTT.

This CDR3 reads CASSAPGGQLNTEAFF. CDR3 DNA: TGTGCCAGCAGCGCCCCAGGGGGACAACTGAACACTGAAGCTTTCTTT. The V call is TRBV9, the J call TRBJ1-1; TRBD1 matches 7 bases. V lost 3 bases to trimming and J lost 0 bases; unmatched junction nucleotides: 8. The CDR3 loop spans 16 amino acids. The germline V gene encodes CDR1 SGDLS and CDR2 YYNGEE.

The count of this clone is one. The V and J genes are TRBV4-1 and TRBJ2-7, with TRBD2 identical over 8 bases. Germline CDR1 is MGHRA and CDR2 is YSYEKL. The CDR3 runs to 16 residues. The V gene end was trimmed by 6 bases and the J gene end by 4 bases; junction bases not matched to a gene: 14. The CDR3: CASSPTSKRENYEQYF. Written as DNA, the CDR3 is TGCGCCAGCAGTCCAACGTCGAAGCGGGAGAATTACGAGCAGTACTTC.

The chain joins TRBV7-9 to TRBJ2-7; TRBD1 agrees at 10 bases. Germline V lookup: CDR1 SEHNR, CDR2 FQNEAQ (reference sequence). The CDR3 covers 14 residues. V shed 5 bases, J shed 7 bases, and the junction held 8 bases outside the gene matches. The CDR3 loop is CASSPGTGVGEQYF. CDR3 sequence (DNA): TGTGCCAGCAGCCCCGGGACAGGGGTGGGAGAGCAGTACTTC.

V usage is TRBV7-2 and J usage is TRBJ2-2; the match to TRBD1 covers 7 bases. The V segment lost 0 bases and the J segment 3 bases; nucleotides outside the gene matches: 7. CDR3 length: 17 amino acids. Germline CDR1 and CDR2: SGHTA and FQGNSA. The CDR3 protein is CASSLARQGEYTGELFF. DNA for the CDR3: TGTGCCAGCAGCTTAGCGCGGCAGGGGGAATACACCGGGGAGCTGTTTTTT.

The chain combines TRBV6-1 with TRBJ1-2; 7 bases align to TRBD1. V lost 4 bases and J lost 4; bases outside the gene matches: 12. Germline CDR1 and CDR2: MNHNS and SASEGT. This CDR3 has 16 amino acids. As DNA, the CDR3 is TGTGCCAGCAGTGGGATAGAGACAGGGACCAGCTATGGCTACACCTTC. The encoded protein is CASSGIETGTSYGYTF.

The chain carries TRBV6-5 and TRBJ1-1; no firm D call. Looked up from germline, CDR1 is MNHEY and CDR2 is SVGAGI. Trimming pared 5 bases from V and 4 bases from J, leaving 17 bases between. This CDR3 comprises 15 residues. The CDR3 sequence: CASSRSEVLGTEAFF. The CDR3, as DNA: TGTGCCAGCAGTCGCTCCGAGGTCTTGGGCACTGAAGCTTTCTTT.

The chain is built from TRBV5-4 and TRBJ2-1, with 11 bases lining up with TRBD1. J gave up 6 bases and V 4 bases, and 6 bases lay outside the gene matches. Germline CDR1 is SGHNT and CDR2 is YYREEE (reference sequence). This CDR3 contains 15 residues. The CDR3, as DNA: TGTGCCAGCAGCGCTGGACAGGGGGCCGGCAATGAGCAGTTCTTC. This translates into CASSAGQGAGNEQFF.

V gene TRBV10-3 combines with J gene TRBJ2-7; no clear D. Trimming shortened V by 4 bases and J by 3 bases, and 7 bases separated the two germline ends. CDR1 is ENHRY, CDR2 SYGVKD, per germline. This CDR3 contains 12 residues. As DNA, the CDR3 is TGTGCCATCAGTGGAGCCGACTACGAGCAGTACTTC. It yields the protein CAISGADYEQYF.

A few counts support this clone. The chain combines TRBV13 with TRBJ2-7, with 13 bases identical to TRBD2. The germline V gene has CDR1 PRHDT and CDR2 FYEKMQ (reference sequence). This CDR3 is 17 amino acids long. J lost 1 base, V lost 6 bases, and 9 bases had no gene match. The CDR3 is CASSNRTSGSRSYEQYF. The CDR3 coding sequence is TGTGCCAGCAGTAACAGGACTAGCGGGAGTAGGTCCTACGAGCAGTACTTC.

Only one count was recorded for this clone. This sequence joins TRBV5-1 and TRBJ2-7; 11 bases match TRBD2. Germline CDR1 SGHRS, CDR2 YFSETQ. J was trimmed by 3 bases and V by 2 bases; bases with no gene match: 4. The CDR3 is 15 residues long. CDR3 in amino acids: CASSLLAGDSYEQYF. CDR3 in DNA: TGCGCCAGCAGCTTACTAGCGGGAGACAGCTACGAGCAGTACTTC.

This clone was detected once. The rearrangement uses TRBV7-9 and TRBJ1-3; weak D call: TRBD1 (5 bases). Trimming pared 2 bases from V and 3 bases from J, leaving 11 bases between. The germline V gene encodes CDR1 SEHNR and CDR2 FQNEAQ (reference sequence). The CDR3 has 15 amino acids. The CDR3 protein is CASSLTQVGGNTIYF. CDR3 DNA: TGTGCCAGCAGCTTAACACAGGTAGGTGGAAACACCATATATTTT.

This clone was seen at least ten times. The chain carries TRBV2 and TRBJ2-7; D is perhaps TRBD2 (7 bases). The CDR3 extends over 15 amino acids. V was shortened by 3 bases and J by 6 bases, with 18 bases between the two germline ends. CDR1 and CDR2 (germline): SNHLY, FYNNEI. The CDR3 is CASSEGQAGASEQYF. The DNA for the CDR3 is TGTGCCAGCAGTGAGGGGCAGGCGGGGGCCTCCGAGCAGTACTTC.

The rearrangement links TRBV7-9 to TRBJ2-1; D is uncertain. Germline values: CDR1 SEHNR, CDR2 FQNEAQ (reference sequence). V dropped 6 bases and J dropped 0 bases, with 9 bases sitting between them. This CDR3 comprises 14 residues. CDR3 protein: CASRYSSSYNEQFF. CDR3 nucleotides: TGTGCCAGCAGATACAGTAGCTCCTACAATGAGCAGTTCTTC.